These T cell receptor beta chains were read from a single sample in a study of T cell responses to AZD1222 COVID-19 vaccine. Sequencing was performed with immunoSEQ multiplex PCR; in TCRdb, only in-frame clones are kept and a portion is missing. The sample shows fewer than 130,000 clones, roughly 89% of them seen only once. The sequencing here drew on peripheral blood, taken 28 days after the second AZD1222 dose. The source is an adult who received the AZD1222 COVID-19 vaccine. The CDR3 runs from the conserved cysteine through the conserved F or W. The D gene is left open where the match is weak. Clone size is stated in some rows and not others, as once, few, many or a class when expanded.

>.|TRBV15|.|TRBJ1-1
CATSITGSPEAFF
TGTGCCACCAGCATAACAGGGTCCCCTGAAGCTTTCTTT
>.|TRBV11-2|.|TRBJ1-2
CASSLVGTGYTF
TGTGCCAGCAGCTTAGTGGGGACTGGCTACACCTTC
>.|TRBV13|.|TRBJ1-6
CASSLGVGQTNSPLHF
TGTGCCAGCAGCTTAGGTGTTGGGCAGACAAATTCACCCCTCCACTTT
>.|TRBV6-1|.|TRBJ2-6
CASSDNLGANVLTF
TGTGCCAGCAGTGATAACTTGGGGGCCAACGTCCTGACTTTC
>.|TRBV10-3|.|TRBJ1-4
CAISESTQGWEKLFF
TGTGCCATCAGTGAGTCGACTCAGGGATGGGAAAAACTGTTTTTT
>.|TRBV6-5|.|TRBJ2-2
CASSYSGRVNTGELFF
TGTGCCAGCAGTTACTCGGGCAGGGTGAACACCGGGGAGCTGTTTTTT
>.|TRBV7-6|.|TRBJ2-6
CASRLRVSGANVLTF
TGTGCCAGCAGACTTAGGGTTTCCGGGGCCAACGTCCTGACTTTC
>.|TRBV2|.|TRBJ1-1
CASNPTGLNTEAFF
TGTGCCAGCAATCCAACAGGGCTGAACACTGAAGCTTTCTTT
>.|TRBV19|.|TRBJ1-2
CASSRPGDGYTF
TGTGCCAGTTCTCGTCCCGGGGATGGCTACACCTTC
>.|TRBV3-1/TRBV3-2|.|TRBJ2-7
CASSQRESGSYEQYF
TGTGCCAGCAGCCAAAGGGAGTCAGGGTCCTACGAGCAGTACTTC
>.|TRBV5-3|TRBD1|TRBJ1-1
CARSGGQPNTEAFF
TGTGCCAGAAGCGGGGGACAGCCGAACACTGAAGCTTTCTTT
>.|TRBV11-3|.|TRBJ2-1
CASSLDHGGVKKNEQFF
TGTGCCAGCAGCTTAGATCACGGCGGGGTCAAAAAGAATGAGCAGTTCTTC
>.|TRBV30|TRBD2|TRBJ2-5
CAWSVHAGAEETQYF
TGTGCCTGGAGTGTACATGCGGGAGCGGAGGAGACCCAGTACTTC
>.|TRBV28|TRBD2|TRBJ2-2
CASRPLAGGPSWSSGELFF
TGTGCCAGCAGGCCCCTAGCGGGAGGGCCATCTTGGTCATCCGGGGAGCTGTTTTTT
>.|TRBV3-1/TRBV3-2|.|TRBJ2-7
CASSQASYEQYF
TGTGCCAGCAGCCAGGCCAGCTACGAGCAGTACTTC
>.|TRBV19|TRBD1|TRBJ1-1
CASSPRGVNTEAFF
TGTGCCAGTAGTCCCAGGGGGGTGAACACTGAAGCTTTCTTT
>.|TRBV5-6|.|TRBJ1-1
CASSLFRLGTRNTEAFF
TGTGCCAGCAGCTTGTTTAGGTTGGGGACAAGGAATACTGAAGCTTTCTTT
>.|TRBV29-1|TRBD1|TRBJ1-1
CSVTQGESEAFF
TGCAGCGTCACACAGGGGGAGTCTGAAGCTTTCTTT
>.|TRBV28|.|TRBJ1-5
CASSLLSWDTYSNQPQHF
TGTGCCAGCAGTTTACTCTCCTGGGACACATATAGCAATCAGCCCCAGCATTTT
>.|TRBV6-6|.|TRBJ1-2
CASSQNRAVYGYTF
TGTGCCAGCAGTCAAAACAGGGCCGTCTATGGCTACACCTTC
>few|TRBV7-9|TRBD1|TRBJ2-7
CASSPRTGSYEQYF
TGTGCCAGCAGCCCGCGGACAGGGTCCTACGAGCAGTACTTC
>.|TRBV3-1/TRBV3-2|TRBD1|TRBJ1-1
CASSQDQGGNTEAFF
TGTGCCAGCAGCCAAGATCAGGGGGGAAACACTGAAGCTTTCTTT
>.|TRBV7-9|.|TRBJ1-1
CASSLWNTEAFF
TGTGCCAGCAGCTTATGGAACACTGAAGCTTTCTTT
>.|TRBV19|TRBD1|TRBJ1-2
CASRDLGQVYGYTF
TGTGCCAGTAGAGATCTGGGACAGGTCTATGGCTACACCTTC
>.|TRBV28|.|TRBJ1-5
CASSRAGGEIQPQHF
TGTGCCAGCAGTAGAGCTGGGGGGGAAATTCAGCCCCAGCATTTT
>.|TRBV5-1|TRBD1|TRBJ1-4
CASSLRTGKTNEKLFF
TGCGCCAGCAGCCTCAGGACAGGGAAGACTAATGAAAAACTGTTTTTT
>once|TRBV19|.|TRBJ2-3
CASSNRGSADTQYF
TGTGCCAGTAGCAATCGGGGGTCGGCAGATACGCAGTATTTT
>.|TRBV4-1|.|TRBJ2-5
CASSQDGVGTKETQYF
TGCGCCAGCAGCCAAGATGGGGTAGGCACCAAAGAGACCCAGTACTTC
>.|TRBV7-8|.|TRBJ2-7
CASSLVELAYEQYF
TGTGCCAGCAGCTTAGTAGAACTCGCCTACGAGCAGTACTTC
>.|TRBV6-5|.|TRBJ1-6
CASRANNSPLHF
TGTGCCAGCAGAGCAAATAATTCACCCCTCCACTTT
>once|TRBV28|.|TRBJ1-5
CASSSSPGLGAINQPQHF
TGTGCCAGCAGTTCATCACCGGGATTAGGGGCGATTAATCAGCCCCAGCATTTT
>.|TRBV5-1|TRBD1|TRBJ2-2
CASNLTGPAGELFF
TGCGCCAGCAATCTGACAGGGCCCGCCGGGGAGCTGTTTTTT
>.|TRBV27|.|TRBJ1-1
CASSRGEVNTEAFF
TGTGCCAGCAGCCGGGGAGAGGTAAACACTGAAGCTTTCTTT
>.|TRBV28|TRBD1|TRBJ1-2
CASRTTGGYGYTF
TGTGCCAGCAGAACTACAGGGGGATATGGCTACACCTTC
>.|TRBV9|.|TRBJ1-3
CASSRVSSGNTIYF
TGTGCCAGCAGCAGGGTTAGCTCTGGAAACACCATATATTTT
>once|TRBV9|.|TRBJ2-1
CASSLRERSYNEQFF
TGTGCCAGCAGCCTGCGGGAAAGGTCCTACAATGAGCAGTTCTTC
>.|TRBV19|.|TRBJ1-1
CASSLGYTEAFF
TGTGCCAGTAGTCTCGGCTACACTGAAGCTTTCTTT
>.|TRBV27|TRBD2|TRBJ2-7
CASSLTSGSYEQYF
TGTGCCAGCAGTTTGACTAGCGGTTCTTACGAGCAGTACTTC
>once|TRBV7-2|TRBD2|TRBJ2-7
CASSLGPLAAATYEQYF
TGTGCCAGCAGCTTAGGCCCCCTAGCGGCGGCGACCTACGAGCAGTACTTC
>.|TRBV9|.|TRBJ2-1
CASSVRGRMNEQFF
TGTGCCAGCAGCGTTCGTGGGCGCATGAATGAGCAGTTCTTC
>once|TRBV19|TRBD1|TRBJ1-2
CASSRSGGTADLTGYTF
TGTGCCAGTAGTAGAAGTGGCGGGACAGCCGACCTTACGGGCTACACCTTC
>.|TRBV5-1|TRBD1|TRBJ2-7
CASSLHGTGAYEQYF
TGCGCCAGCAGCCTACACGGGACAGGGGCCTACGAGCAGTACTTC
>.|TRBV4-2|TRBD2|TRBJ2-5
CASSQDQASGVETQYF
TGTGCCAGCAGCCAAGATCAGGCTAGCGGGGTTGAGACCCAGTACTTC
>once|TRBV9|.|TRBJ1-1
CASSATGNTEAFF
TGTGCCAGCAGCGCAACAGGGAACACTGAAGCTTTCTTT
>.|TRBV2|.|TRBJ2-3
CAGTSWSSTDTQYF
TGTGCCGGAACTAGCTGGTCTAGCACAGATACGCAGTATTTT
>.|TRBV27|.|TRBJ1-4
CASSFRRPTNEKLFF
TGTGCCAGCAGTTTCCGGAGGCCAACTAATGAAAAACTGTTTTTT
>.|TRBV5-1|.|TRBJ1-1
CASSFVGTEPTEAFF
TGCGCCAGCAGCTTCGTCGGAACCGAACCCACTGAAGCTTTCTTT
>.|TRBV7-9|.|TRBJ2-5
CASSSGPQETQYF
TGTGCCAGCAGCTCAGGACCCCAAGAGACCCAGTACTTC